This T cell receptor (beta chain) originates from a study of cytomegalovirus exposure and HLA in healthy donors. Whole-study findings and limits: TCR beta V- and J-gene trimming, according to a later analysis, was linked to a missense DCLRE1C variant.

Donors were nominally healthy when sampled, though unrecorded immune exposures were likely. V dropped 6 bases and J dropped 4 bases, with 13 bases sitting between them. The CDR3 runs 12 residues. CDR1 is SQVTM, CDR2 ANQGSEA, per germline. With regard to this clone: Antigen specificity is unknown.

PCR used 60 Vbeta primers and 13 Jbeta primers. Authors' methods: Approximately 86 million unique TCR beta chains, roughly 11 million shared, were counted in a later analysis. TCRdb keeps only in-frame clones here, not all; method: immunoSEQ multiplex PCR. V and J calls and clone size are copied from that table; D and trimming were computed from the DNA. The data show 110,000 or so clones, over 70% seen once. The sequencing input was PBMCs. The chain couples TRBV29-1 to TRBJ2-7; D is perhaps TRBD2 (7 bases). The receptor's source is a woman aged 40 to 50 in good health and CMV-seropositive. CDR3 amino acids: CSVRRGAYEQYF. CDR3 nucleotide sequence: TGCAGCGTCCGCCGGGGGGCGTACGAGCAGTACTTC.